This T cell receptor beta chain came from a study of shared clonotypes between healthy human individuals. Study-level findings and limits: Approximately 5% was the fraction of naive CD4 clonotypes found shared across a few donors.

In regard to this clone: The antigen remains unidentified.

Sequencing was performed with immunoSEQ multiplex PCR; in TCRdb, only in-frame clones are kept and a portion is missing. In the table there are about 1 million clones, 65% to 80% of which are singletons. Trimming removed 6 bases at V and 1 base at J, with 18 bases between. Germline CDR1 and CDR2: SQVTM and ANQGSEA. This CDR3 comprises 15 residues. The rearrangement joins TRBV29-1 to TRBJ1-2; D gene unclear. The sequence derives from a man younger than 30 in good health. Specimen: memory CD4+ T cells sorted from blood. Subset: CD45RA-negative fraction. As DNA, the CDR3 is TGCAGCGTCTACGTAGTCGGCTATGTTAACTATGGCTACACCTTC. It is translated as CSVYVVGYVNYGYTF.